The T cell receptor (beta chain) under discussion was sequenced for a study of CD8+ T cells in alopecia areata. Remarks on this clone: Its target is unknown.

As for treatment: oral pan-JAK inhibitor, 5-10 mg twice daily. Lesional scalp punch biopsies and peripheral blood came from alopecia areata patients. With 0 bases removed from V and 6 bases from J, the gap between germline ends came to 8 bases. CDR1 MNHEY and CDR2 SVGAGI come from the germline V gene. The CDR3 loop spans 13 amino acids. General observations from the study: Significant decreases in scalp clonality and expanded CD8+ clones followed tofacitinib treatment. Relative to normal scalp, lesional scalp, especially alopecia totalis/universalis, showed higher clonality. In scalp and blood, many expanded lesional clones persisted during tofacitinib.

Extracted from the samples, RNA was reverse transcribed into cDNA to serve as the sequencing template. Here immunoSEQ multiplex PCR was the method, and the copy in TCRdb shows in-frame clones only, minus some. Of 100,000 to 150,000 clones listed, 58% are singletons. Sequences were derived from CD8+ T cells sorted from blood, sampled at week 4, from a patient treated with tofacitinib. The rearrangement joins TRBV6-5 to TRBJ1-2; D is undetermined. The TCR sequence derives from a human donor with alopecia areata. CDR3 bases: TGTGCCAGCAGTTACTCGGTCGAGCATGGCTACACCTTC. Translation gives CASSYSVEHGYTF.